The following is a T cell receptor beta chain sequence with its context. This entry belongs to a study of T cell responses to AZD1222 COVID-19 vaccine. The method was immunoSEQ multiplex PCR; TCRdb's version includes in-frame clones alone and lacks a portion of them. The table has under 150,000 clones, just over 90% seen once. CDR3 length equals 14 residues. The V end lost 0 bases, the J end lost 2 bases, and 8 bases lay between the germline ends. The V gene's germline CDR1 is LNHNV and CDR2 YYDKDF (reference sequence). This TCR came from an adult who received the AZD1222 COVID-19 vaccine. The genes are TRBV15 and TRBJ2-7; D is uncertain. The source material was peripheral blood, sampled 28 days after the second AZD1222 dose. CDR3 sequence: CATSRESQAYEQYF. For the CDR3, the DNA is TGTGCCACCAGCAGAGAATCGCAGGCCTACGAGCAGTACTTC.